What follows are 8 T cell receptor beta chains derived from one specimen sequenced in a study of shared clonotypes between healthy human individuals. Terminally differentiated effector memory CD45RA+ cells were left out of the naive CD8 fraction, which was CD45RO-negative and positively selected for CCR7. Produced via immunoSEQ multiplex PCR; TCRdb's table is partial and in-frame only. The sample lists about 2.1 million clones; about 93% were seen once. Sequenced material: naive CD8+ T cells from PBMCs. Receptors originate from a man aged 18 to 29 in good health. Some clones in this sample may be carry-over from other donors' samples.

The chain employs TRBV5-5 and TRBJ2-7; D is unresolved. V lost 4 bases and J lost 0, with 5 bases in between. Germline CDR1 and CDR2: SGHKS and YYEKEE (reference sequence). The CDR3 covers 12 residues. CDR3 loop: CASSGRSYEQYF. CDR3 nucleotide sequence: TGTGCCAGCAGCGGCCGCTCCTACGAGCAGTACTTC.

The chain uses TRBV28 and TRBJ2-4; TRBD1 might be the D (6 bases). Germline V gene data show CDR1 as MDHEN and CDR2 as SYDVKM. There are 16 residues in the CDR3. V was pared by 2 bases and J by 1 base, with 12 bases between. The CDR3 loop reads CASSLTGFLAKNIQYF. Written as DNA, the CDR3 is TGTGCCAGCAGTTTAACAGGGTTCCTGGCCAAAAACATTCAGTACTTC. Full variable domain (rest looked up from reference TRBV28 and TRBJ2-4): DVKVTQSSRYLVKRTGEKVFLECVQDMDHENMFWYRQDPGLGLRLIYFSYDVKMKEKGDIPEGYSVSREKKERFSLILESASTNQTSMYLCASSLTGFLAKNIQYFGAGTRLSVL.

This clone was seen more than once but under ten times. The gene calls are TRBV30 and TRBJ1-1, with D tentatively TRBD1 (5 bases). CDR1 is GTSNPN and CDR2 is SVGIG in the germline V gene (reference sequence). The germline V and J ends were trimmed by 0 bases and 10 bases, with 18 bases remaining between them. The CDR3 spans 14 residues. CDR3 in DNA: TGTGCCTGGAGTGTATGGCAGGGAAGGGTTGCAGCTTTCTTT. Its translation is CAWSVWQGRVAAFF.

The V call is TRBV5-4, the J call TRBJ1-3, with D uncertain. There are 15 residues in the CDR3. Per the germline V gene, CDR1 is SGHNT and CDR2 is YYREEE (reference sequence). The ends were cut back, 0 bases at V and 2 bases at J, with 9 bases in the middle. The CDR3 coding sequence is TGTGCCAGCAGCTTGGAGAGGGAGGCTGGAAACACCATATATTTT. Encoded protein: CASSLEREAGNTIYF. Combining the CDR3 with reference TRBV5-4 and TRBJ1-3 gives the whole variable domain ETGVTQSPTHLIKTRGQQVTLRCSSQSGHNTVSWYQQALGQGPQFIFQYYREEENGRGNFPPRFSGLQFPNYSSELNVNALELDDSALYLCASSLEREAGNTIYFGEGSWLTVV.

This rearrangement joins TRBV28 to TRBJ2-7; maybe TRBD2 (6 bases). In germline, CDR1 is MDHEN, CDR2 SYDVKM. The CDR3 runs to 16 residues. Trimming removed 7 bases at V and 7 bases at J, with 26 bases between. As DNA, the CDR3 is TGTGCCAGCACCTTGGGGCGGGGAGGACTCGAGGGTGAGCAGTACTTC. Translation: CASTLGRGGLEGEQYF.

The J gene is TRBJ2-3, the V gene TRBV7-9, with TRBD2 as a possible D gene (6 bases). The germline V gene has CDR1 SEHNR and CDR2 FQNEAQ (reference sequence). V lost 5 bases to trimming and J lost 4 bases, with 10 bases between them. This CDR3 region has 13 residues. DNA of the CDR3: TGTGCCAGCAGCCCATGGGGGGCAGATACGCAGTATTTT. Translating gives CASSPWGADTQYF.

CDR3 in DNA: TGTGCCAGCCGAGTGGCGGGAGGGCTCGTGTACGAGCAGTACTTC. It yields the protein CASRVAGGLVYEQYF. The rearrangement links TRBV7-3 to TRBJ2-7; TRBD2 matches at 9 bases. Germline V gives CDR1 SGHTA, CDR2 FQGTGA. The V and J ends lost 8 bases and 4 bases, in that order; junction bases with no gene match: 12. The CDR3 has 15 residues.

The gene calls are TRBV4-3 and TRBJ1-4, with a possible D match to TRBD1 (6 bases). The CDR3 extends over 15 amino acids. In germline, CDR1 is LGHNA, CDR2 YSLEER. Deletions cut 3 bases from V and 5 bases from J, with 13 bases between. The CDR3 is CASSQSTGLNEKLFF. The CDR3 nucleotides read TGCGCCAGCAGCCAGTCGACAGGCCTAAATGAAAAACTGTTTTTT.